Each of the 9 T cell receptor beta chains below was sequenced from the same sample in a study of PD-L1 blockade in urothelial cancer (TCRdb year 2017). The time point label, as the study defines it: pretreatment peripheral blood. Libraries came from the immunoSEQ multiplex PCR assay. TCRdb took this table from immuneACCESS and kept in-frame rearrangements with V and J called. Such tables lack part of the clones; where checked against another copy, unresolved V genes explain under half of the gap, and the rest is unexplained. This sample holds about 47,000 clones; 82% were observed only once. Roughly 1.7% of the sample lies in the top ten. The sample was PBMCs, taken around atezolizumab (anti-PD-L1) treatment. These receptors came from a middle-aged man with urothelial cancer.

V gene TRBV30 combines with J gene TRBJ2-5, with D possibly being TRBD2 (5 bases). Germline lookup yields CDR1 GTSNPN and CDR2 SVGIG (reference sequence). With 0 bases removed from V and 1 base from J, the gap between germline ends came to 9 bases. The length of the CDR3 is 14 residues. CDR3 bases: TGTGCCTGGAGTGTCGGTGGGAGCCAAGAGACCCAGTACTTC. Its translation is CAWSVGGSQETQYF. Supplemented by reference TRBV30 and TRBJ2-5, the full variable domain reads SQTIHQWPATLVQPVGSPLSLECTVEGTSNPNLYWYRQAAGRGLQLLFYSVGIGQISSEVPQNLSASRPQDRQFILSSKKLLLSDSGFYLCAWSVGGSQETQYFGPGTRLLVL.

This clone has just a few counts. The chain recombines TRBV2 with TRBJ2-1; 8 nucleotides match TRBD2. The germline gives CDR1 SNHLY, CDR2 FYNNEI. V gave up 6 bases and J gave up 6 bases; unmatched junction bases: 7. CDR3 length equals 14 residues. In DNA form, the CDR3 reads TGTGCCAGCAGAGGGACTAGTCAAGGCAATGAGCAGTTCTTC. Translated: CASRGTSQGNEQFF.

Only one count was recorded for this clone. The DNA for the CDR3 is TGTGCCAGTAGTATACGGGATAACTATGGCTACACCTTC. Translated: CASSIRDNYGYTF. This chain links TRBV19 with TRBJ1-2; D is ambiguous. V lost 2 bases and J 1 base, leaving 5 bases between the germline ends. The germline gives CDR1 LNHDA, CDR2 SQIVND (reference sequence). The CDR3 is 13 residues long.

In DNA form, the CDR3 reads TGCGCCAGCAGCAGGGACAGGGCGGGGTATGGCTACACCTTC. It translates to CASSRDRAGYGYTF. The chain uses TRBV5-1 and TRBJ1-2; TRBD1 matches at 9 bases. Germline V gene sequence: CDR1 SGHRS, CDR2 YFSETQ. CDR3 length equals 14 residues. Trimming removed 4 bases from V and 5 bases from J; junction bases left unmatched: 6. Filled out from reference TRBV5-1 and TRBJ1-2, the complete variable domain reads KAGVTQTPRYLIKTRGQQVTLSCSPISGHRSVSWYQQTPGQGLQFLFEYFSETQRNKGNFPGRFSGRQFSNSRSEMNVSTLELGDSALYLCASSRDRAGYGYTFGSGTRLTVV.

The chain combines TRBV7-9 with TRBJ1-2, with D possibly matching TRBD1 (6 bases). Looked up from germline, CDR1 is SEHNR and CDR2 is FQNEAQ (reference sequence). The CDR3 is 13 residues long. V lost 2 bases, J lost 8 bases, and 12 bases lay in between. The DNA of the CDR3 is TGTGCCAGCAGCTTATTGGGGGCGTGGGGCTACACCTTC. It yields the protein CASSLLGAWGYTF.

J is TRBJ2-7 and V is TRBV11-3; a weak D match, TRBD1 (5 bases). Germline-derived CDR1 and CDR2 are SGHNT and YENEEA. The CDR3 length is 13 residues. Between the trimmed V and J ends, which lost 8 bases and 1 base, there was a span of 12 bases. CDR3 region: CASGPAGSYEQYF. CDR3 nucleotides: TGTGCCAGCGGCCCGGCAGGGTCCTACGAGCAGTACTTC.

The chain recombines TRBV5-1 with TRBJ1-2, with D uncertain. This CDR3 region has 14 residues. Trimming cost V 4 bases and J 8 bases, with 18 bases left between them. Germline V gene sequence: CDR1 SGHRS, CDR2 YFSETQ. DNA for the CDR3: TGCGCCAGCAGCAGGTCGGCAGGAAGCAACGGCTACACCTTC. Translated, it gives CASSRSAGSNGYTF.

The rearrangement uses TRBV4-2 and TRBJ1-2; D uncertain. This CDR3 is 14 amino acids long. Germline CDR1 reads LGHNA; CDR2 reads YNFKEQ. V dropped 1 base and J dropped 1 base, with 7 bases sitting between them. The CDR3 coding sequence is TGTGCCAGCAGCCAAGGTCGGGATAACTATGGCTACACCTTC. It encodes CASSQGRDNYGYTF.

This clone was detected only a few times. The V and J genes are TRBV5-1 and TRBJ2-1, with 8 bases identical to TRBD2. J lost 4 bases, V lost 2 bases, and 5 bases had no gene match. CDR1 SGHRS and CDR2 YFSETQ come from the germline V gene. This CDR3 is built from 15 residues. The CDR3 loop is CASSLGGGTYNEQFF. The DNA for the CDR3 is TGCGCCAGCAGCTTAGGCGGGGGGACTTACAATGAGCAGTTCTTC.